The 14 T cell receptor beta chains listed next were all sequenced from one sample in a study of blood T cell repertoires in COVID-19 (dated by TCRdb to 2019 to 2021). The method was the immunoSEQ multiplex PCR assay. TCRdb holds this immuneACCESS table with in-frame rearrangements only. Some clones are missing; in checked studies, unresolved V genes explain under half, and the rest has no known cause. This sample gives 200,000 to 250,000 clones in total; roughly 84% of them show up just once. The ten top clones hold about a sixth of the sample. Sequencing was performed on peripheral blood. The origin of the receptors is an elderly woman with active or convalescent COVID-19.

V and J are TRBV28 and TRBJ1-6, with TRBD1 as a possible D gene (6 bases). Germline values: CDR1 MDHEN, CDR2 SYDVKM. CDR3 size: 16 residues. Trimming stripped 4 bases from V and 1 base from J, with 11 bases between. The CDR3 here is CASSSPRGSYNSPLHF. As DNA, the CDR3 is TGTGCCAGCAGTTCACCAAGGGGGTCCTATAATTCACCCCTCCACTTT.

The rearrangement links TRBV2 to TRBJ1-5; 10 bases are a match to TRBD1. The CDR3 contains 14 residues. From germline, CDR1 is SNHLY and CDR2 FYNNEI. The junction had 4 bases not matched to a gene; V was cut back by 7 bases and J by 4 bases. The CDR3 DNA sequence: TGTGCCAGCAAAAGGGACAGGGGAAATCAGCCCCAGCATTTT. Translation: CASKRDRGNQPQHF.

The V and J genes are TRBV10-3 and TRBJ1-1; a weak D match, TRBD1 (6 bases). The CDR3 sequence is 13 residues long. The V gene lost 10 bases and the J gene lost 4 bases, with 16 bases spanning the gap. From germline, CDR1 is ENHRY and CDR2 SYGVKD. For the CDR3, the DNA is TGTGCCAACCGGGACAACGGTGGCACTGAAGCTTTCTTT. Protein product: CANRDNGGTEAFF.

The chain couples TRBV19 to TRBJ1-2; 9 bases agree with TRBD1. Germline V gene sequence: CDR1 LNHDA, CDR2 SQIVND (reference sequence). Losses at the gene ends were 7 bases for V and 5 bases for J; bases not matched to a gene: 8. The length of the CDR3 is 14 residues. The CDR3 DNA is TGTGCCAGTAAACAGGGGGCTTTAGGGTATGGCTACACCTTC. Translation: CASKQGALGYGYTF.

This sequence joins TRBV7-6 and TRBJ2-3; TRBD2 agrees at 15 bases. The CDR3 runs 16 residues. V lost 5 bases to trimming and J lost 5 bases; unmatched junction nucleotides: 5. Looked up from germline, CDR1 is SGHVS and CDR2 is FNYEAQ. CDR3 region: CASSLGLAGGQDTQYF. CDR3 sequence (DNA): TGTGCCAGCAGCCTTGGACTAGCGGGGGGGCAAGATACGCAGTATTTT.

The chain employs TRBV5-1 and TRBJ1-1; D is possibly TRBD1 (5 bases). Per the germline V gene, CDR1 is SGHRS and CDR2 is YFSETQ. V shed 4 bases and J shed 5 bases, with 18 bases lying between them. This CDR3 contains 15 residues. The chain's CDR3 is CASSPVAREGTEAFF. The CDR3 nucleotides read TGCGCCAGCAGCCCTGTTGCCAGGGAGGGGACTGAAGCTTTCTTT.

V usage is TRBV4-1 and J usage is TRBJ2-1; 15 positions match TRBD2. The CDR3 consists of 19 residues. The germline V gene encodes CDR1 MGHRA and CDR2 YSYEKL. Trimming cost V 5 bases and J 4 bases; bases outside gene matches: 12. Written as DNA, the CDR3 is TGCGCCAGCAGCTCCCCGGGACTAGCGGGGGGCCCCGCTTACAATGAGCAGTTCTTC. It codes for CASSSPGLAGGPAYNEQFF.

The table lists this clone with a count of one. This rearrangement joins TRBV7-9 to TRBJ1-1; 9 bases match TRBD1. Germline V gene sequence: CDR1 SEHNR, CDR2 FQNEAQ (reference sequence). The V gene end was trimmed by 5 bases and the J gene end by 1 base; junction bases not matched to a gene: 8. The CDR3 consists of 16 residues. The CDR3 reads CASSPQKQGANTEAFF. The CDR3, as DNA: TGTGCCAGCAGCCCTCAGAAACAGGGGGCGAACACTGAAGCTTTCTTT.

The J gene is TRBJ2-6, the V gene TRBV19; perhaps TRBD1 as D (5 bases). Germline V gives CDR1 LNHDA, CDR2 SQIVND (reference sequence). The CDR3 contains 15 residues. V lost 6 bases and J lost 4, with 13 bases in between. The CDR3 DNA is TGTGCCAGTAGAAGACAGTACTGGGGGGCCAACGTCCTGACTTTC. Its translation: CASRRQYWGANVLTF.

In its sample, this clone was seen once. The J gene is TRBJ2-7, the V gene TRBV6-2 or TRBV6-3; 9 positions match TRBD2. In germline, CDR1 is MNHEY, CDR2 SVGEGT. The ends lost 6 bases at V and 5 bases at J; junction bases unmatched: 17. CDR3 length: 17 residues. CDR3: CASSSIMEAGGKNEQYF. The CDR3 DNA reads TGTGCCAGCAGCAGCATCATGGAAGCGGGAGGAAAGAACGAGCAGTACTTC.

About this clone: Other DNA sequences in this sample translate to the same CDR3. The CDR3 loop is CASSPWTSATDTQYF. The CDR3 DNA sequence: TGTGCCAGCAGCCCTTGGACTAGCGCCACAGATACGCAGTATTTT. This chain links TRBV7-2 with TRBJ2-3; TRBD2 aligns across 9 bases. The CDR3 has 15 amino acids. Germline assignment: CDR1 SGHTA and CDR2 FQGNSA. With V trimmed by 5 bases and J by 2 bases, 5 bases remained unmatched.

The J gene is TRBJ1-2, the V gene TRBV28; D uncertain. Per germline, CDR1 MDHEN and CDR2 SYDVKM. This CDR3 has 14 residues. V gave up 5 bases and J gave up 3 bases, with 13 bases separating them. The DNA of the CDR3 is TGTGCCAGCAGTCCCTTGGGGAGGGACTATGGCTACACCTTC. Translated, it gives CASSPLGRDYGYTF.

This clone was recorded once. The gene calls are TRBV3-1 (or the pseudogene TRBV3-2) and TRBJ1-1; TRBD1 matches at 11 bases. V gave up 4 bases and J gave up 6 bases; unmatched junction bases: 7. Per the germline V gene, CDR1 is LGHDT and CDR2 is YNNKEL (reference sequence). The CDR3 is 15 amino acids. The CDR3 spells CASSPSRDRGSEAFF. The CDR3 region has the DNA TGTGCCAGCAGCCCGTCCCGGGACAGGGGGTCTGAAGCTTTCTTT.

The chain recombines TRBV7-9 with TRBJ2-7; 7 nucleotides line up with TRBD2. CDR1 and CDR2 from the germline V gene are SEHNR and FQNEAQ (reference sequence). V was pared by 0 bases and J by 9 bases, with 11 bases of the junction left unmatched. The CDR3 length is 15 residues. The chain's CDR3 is CASSLAGGLPGRQYF. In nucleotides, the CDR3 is TGTGCCAGCAGCTTAGCGGGGGGACTACCCGGAAGGCAGTACTTC. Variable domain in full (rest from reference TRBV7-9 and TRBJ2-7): DTGVSQNPRHKITKRGQNVTFRCDPISEHNRLYWYRQTLGQGPEFLTYFQNEAQLEKSRLLSDRFSAERPKGSFSTLEIQRTEQGDSAMYLCASSLAGGLPGRQYFGPGTRLTVT.